Following are 15 T cell receptor beta chains from one sample sequenced in a study of blood T cell repertoires in COVID-19. Profiled with immunoSEQ multiplex PCR; TCRdb holds only in-frame clones, not every one. Seen here are approximately 37,000 clones, approximately 83% observed once, and the top ten hold 5.2%. The sample comprised peripheral blood. These receptors were obtained from a man aged 40-49 years with active COVID-19.

The rearrangement links TRBV5-1 to TRBJ2-1; 8 nucleotides match TRBD2. The CDR3 covers 16 residues. Germline-derived CDR1 and CDR2 are SGHRS and YFSETQ. The V gene end was trimmed by 0 bases and the J gene end by 4 bases; junction bases not matched to a gene: 6. CDR3 residues: CASSLGWTSLYNEQFF. The CDR3 bases are TGCGCCAGCAGCTTGGGATGGACTAGCCTATACAATGAGCAGTTCTTC.

The chain has TRBV25-1 and TRBJ2-3; D is possibly TRBD1 (5 bases). The CDR3 extends over 15 amino acids. Germline V gives CDR1 MGHDK, CDR2 SYGVNS. V was trimmed by 3 bases and J by 3 bases, leaving 13 bases between them. The CDR3 bases are TGTGCCAGCAGTGAGCCAGCAGGGTTAACAGATACGCAGTATTTT. Translated, it gives CASSEPAGLTDTQYF.

V and J are TRBV5-4 and TRBJ1-1; 7 bases are a match to TRBD1. This CDR3 region has 14 residues. Germline loops: CDR1 SGHNT, CDR2 YYREEE (reference sequence). With 4 bases clipped from V and 1 base from J, the junction kept 4 bases outside the gene matches. CDR3 loop: CASSLRDRNTEAFF. The CDR3 DNA reads TGTGCCAGCAGCCTCCGGGACAGGAACACTGAAGCTTTCTTT.

Within the sample, this clone is medium-sized. The rearrangement uses TRBV2 and TRBJ2-3, with D perhaps matching TRBD1 (7 bases). V lost 5 bases and J lost 5, with 14 bases in between. Germline V gives CDR1 SNHLY, CDR2 FYNNEI. The CDR3 sequence is 14 residues long. The CDR3 DNA reads TGTGCCAGCAGTAACAGGGGAGGTAGAGATACGCAGTATTTT. It yields the protein CASSNRGGRDTQYF.

The CDR3 DNA is TGTGCCAGCTCACCACCGACTAGCGGGAGTACTCAAGAGACCCAGTACTTC. This gives the protein CASSPPTSGSTQETQYF. J is TRBJ2-5 and V is TRBV18; 12 bases fit TRBD2. Trimming took 0 bases from V and 2 from J; bases not matched to a gene: 4. The CDR3 loop spans 17 amino acids. Germline CDR1 KGHSH, CDR2 LQKENI.

This chain links TRBV30 with TRBJ2-2; 7 nucleotides match TRBD2. The germline gives CDR1 GTSNPN, CDR2 SVGIG (reference sequence). The CDR3 is 15 residues long. V lost 0 bases, J lost 5 bases, and 6 bases stayed unmatched. CDR3 sequence: CAWSVLGRGTGELFF. CDR3 DNA: TGTGCCTGGAGTGTACTTGGGCGGGGGACCGGGGAGCTGTTTTTT.

V usage is TRBV5-1 and J usage is TRBJ1-4, with 9 bases that match TRBD1. V shed 0 bases and J 10 bases; nucleotides not matched to a gene: 4. Germline loops: CDR1 SGHRS, CDR2 YFSETQ. The CDR3 spans 14 residues. CDR3 DNA: TGCGCCAGCAGCTTGGAACAGGGGGCGGTAAAACTGTTTTTT. Translated: CASSLEQGAVKLFF.

The V and J genes are TRBV7-6 and TRBJ2-7; D may be TRBD1 (5 bases). CDR1 and CDR2 (germline): SGHVS, FNYEAQ. Between the trimmed V and J ends, which lost 3 bases and 0 bases, there was a span of 6 bases. The CDR3 sequence is 13 residues long. Here the CDR3 DNA reads TGTGCCAGCAGCTTTCAGGGCTCCTACGAGCAGTACTTC. This codes for CASSFQGSYEQYF.

This chain's CDR3 is CASSPGTGSTDTQYF. The CDR3 DNA reads as TGTGCCAGCAGCCCCGGGACAGGGTCCACAGATACGCAGTATTTT. The V gene is TRBV7-9, the J gene TRBJ2-3, with 9 bases that match TRBD1. CDR3 size: 15 residues. The V segment lost 5 bases and the J segment 2 bases; nucleotides outside the gene matches: 5. Germline CDR1 and CDR2: SEHNR and FQNEAQ (reference sequence).

The rearrangement joins TRBV10-3 to TRBJ2-2, with 12 positions matching TRBD1. This CDR3 is 17 amino acids long. Germline trimming cut 8 bases from V and 7 bases from J; bases unmatched to any gene: 14. Germline assignment: CDR1 ENHRY and CDR2 SYGVKD. For the CDR3, the DNA is TGTGCCATCGGGACAGGGGGCTTAGCGGGAGTGGTCGGGGAGCTGTTTTTT. Translated, it gives CAIGTGGLAGVVGELFF.

The chain carries TRBV5-5 and TRBJ1-2, with a possible D match to TRBD1 (6 bases). CDR1 SGHKS and CDR2 YYEKEE come from the germline V gene (reference sequence). The CDR3 has 11 residues. V was shortened by 4 bases and J by 7 bases, with 8 bases between the two germline ends. The CDR3 is CASSTGFGYTF. DNA for the CDR3: TGTGCCAGCAGCACAGGGTTTGGCTACACCTTC. The whole variable domain, remainder taken from reference TRBV5-5 and TRBJ1-2, is DAGVTQSPTHLIKTRGQQVTLRCSPISGHKSVSWYQQVLGQGPQFIFQYYEKEERGRGNFPDRFSARQFPNYSSELNVNALLLGDSALYLCASSTGFGYTFGSGTRLTVV.

J is TRBJ1-1 and V is TRBV9; 7 bases are a match to TRBD1. The CDR3 sequence is 15 residues long. Trimming took 4 bases from V and 3 from J; bases not matched to a gene: 9. CDR1 SGDLS and CDR2 YYNGEE come from the germline V gene. The CDR3, as DNA: TGTGCCAGCAGCTCTACAGGGGTGGGCGACACTGAAGCTTTCTTT. Translation gives CASSSTGVGDTEAFF.

This chain uses TRBV6-2 or TRBV6-3 with TRBJ1-5; no clear D. The CDR3 extends over 14 amino acids. CDR1 MNHEY and CDR2 SVGEGT come from the germline V gene. Trimming shortened V by 6 bases and J by 5 bases, and 14 bases separated the two germline ends. The CDR3 bases are TGTGCCAGCAGCCTCGAGACACCCGATCAGCCCCAGCATTTT. Encoded protein: CASSLETPDQPQHF.

This chain connects TRBV28 to TRBJ1-3; 7 bases line up with TRBD1. The CDR3 length is 15 residues. Germline CDR1 is MDHEN and CDR2 is SYDVKM. V shed 3 bases and J 2 bases; nucleotides not matched to a gene: 4. The CDR3 DNA reads TGTGCCAGCAGTTTTGGAGGGGGCCCTGGAAACACCATATATTTT. As protein: CASSFGGGPGNTIYF.

The CDR3 sequence is CASRRGTADYGYTF. CDR3 nucleotides: TGTGCCAGCAGGCGAGGGACAGCCGACTATGGCTACACCTTC. The chain recombines TRBV2 with TRBJ1-2, with 7 bases aligning to TRBD1. CDR1 and CDR2 from the germline V gene are SNHLY and FYNNEI. V shed 6 bases and J 3 bases; nucleotides not matched to a gene: 7. This CDR3 spans 14 amino acids.